This T cell receptor (beta chain) came from a study of shared clonotypes between healthy human individuals. Findings and limits, study-wide: The study found lower generation probabilities in non-shared clonotypes than in those shared by all four donors. Naive CD4 clonotypes were shared across a few donors at roughly 4.6%.

Repertoires were generated with immunoSEQ multiplex PCR, while TCRdb's copy carries only in-frame clones and drops some. The sample consists of 2 million to 2.5 million clones, under 97% of them appearing once. This clone was seen just once. Its antigen is not known. The trim removed 5 bases at V and 7 bases at J, leaving 12 bases unmatched. The CDR3 totals 15 residues. Looked up from germline, CDR1 is KGHSH and CDR2 is LQKENI. Sequencing input: naive CD4+ T cells sorted from blood. Subset noted: CD45RA+ positively selected. This TCR was recovered from a man aged 18 to 29 in good health. The chain recombines TRBV18 with TRBJ2-7, with TRBD1 matching over 9 bases. CDR3 residues: CASSTSGTGPSEQYF. CDR3 sequence (DNA): TGTGCCAGCTCAACCTCCGGGACAGGGCCCTCGGAGCAGTACTTC.